The clone carrying this TCR beta chain came up a few times. What it binds is unknown. The sample belongs to a study of CD8 T cells in ankylosing spondylitis. Study results and caveats: Within matched ankylosing spondylitis synovial fluid, disease-linked clones were reportedly significantly enriched. Apparently characteristic of ankylosing spondylitis blood was a TCR beta motif (roughly eight highly homologous variants).

With V trimmed by 5 bases and J by 0 bases, 12 bases remained unmatched. The CDR3 runs to 17 residues. The germline CDR1 and CDR2 sequences are LGHDT and YNNKEL (reference sequence). TCRdb re-called the 5' RACE reads through MiXCR, storing one row per CDR3 protein. The repertoire holds over 600,000 distinct CDR3 sequences, with around 19% as singletons. The chain carries TRBV3-1 and TRBJ2-7, with TRBD2 matching over 8 bases. Sequencing was performed on blood, either unsorted or a sorted T cell fraction (not recorded which). The receptor was derived from a male donor with ankylosing spondylitis. The CDR3 here is CASSSRGGGTFSYEQYF. For the CDR3, the DNA is TGTGCCAGCAGCTCCCGGGGGGGCGGGACTTTCTCCTACGAGCAGTACTTC.